The 28 T cell receptor beta chains below were found in one sample sequenced in a study of shared clonotypes between healthy human individuals. Assay used: immunoSEQ multiplex PCR; TCRdb lists only in-frame clones, some missing. Of approximately 2.4 million clones in the sample, almost 96% were seen once. The sample was naive CD4+ T cells sorted from blood. The subset here: CD45RA+ positively selected. Source of these receptors: a young man in good health.

The gene calls are TRBV28 and TRBJ1-4, with 9 bases lining up with TRBD1. Looked up from germline, CDR1 is MDHEN and CDR2 is SYDVKM. This CDR3 has 16 amino acids. With 4 bases clipped from V and 8 bases from J, the junction kept 11 bases outside the gene matches. As DNA, the CDR3 is TGTGCCAGCAGTTCCCGAACAGGGGGCGCAGGGGAAAAACTGTTTTTT. Encoded protein: CASSSRTGGAGEKLFF.

This sequence joins TRBV4-1 and TRBJ1-2, with TRBD1 matching over 7 bases. The CDR3 spans 15 residues. Trimming took 4 bases from V and 3 from J; bases not matched to a gene: 8. CDR1 and CDR2 (germline): MGHRA, YSYEKL. This chain's CDR3 is CASSPRRRGDYGYTF. The CDR3 DNA sequence: TGCGCCAGCAGCCCCAGGCGCAGGGGGGACTATGGCTACACCTTC.

The J gene is TRBJ1-2, the V gene TRBV19; 7 bases line up with TRBD1. The CDR3 has 14 residues. Germline values: CDR1 LNHDA, CDR2 SQIVND (reference sequence). V shed 4 bases and J 4 bases; nucleotides not matched to a gene: 6. CDR3 in DNA: TGTGCCAGTAGTACGCGGGACAGTTTCTATGGCTACACCTTC. It specifies CASSTRDSFYGYTF.

The chain uses TRBV30 and TRBJ1-4; D perhaps matches TRBD1 (5 bases). V dropped 7 bases and J dropped 4 bases, with 13 bases sitting between them. The CDR3 runs to 13 residues. Per germline, CDR1 GTSNPN and CDR2 SVGIG (reference sequence). CDR3 residues: CASRGASNEKLFF. In DNA, the CDR3 is TGTGCCTCCCGAGGGGCCAGTAATGAAAAACTGTTTTTT.

J is TRBJ2-7 and V is TRBV10-3; no firm D call. CDR3 length: 15 amino acids. The germline V gene encodes CDR1 ENHRY and CDR2 SYGVKD. Trimming stripped 3 bases from V and 2 bases from J, with 14 bases between. The CDR3 DNA reads TGTGCCATCAGTGAAGGATTGGGATTTCCCTACGAGCAGTACTTC. Translated, it gives CAISEGLGFPYEQYF.

This chain links TRBV6-5 with TRBJ2-7; D remains ambiguous. The V gene lost 2 bases and the J gene lost 1 base, with 9 bases spanning the gap. Germline V gene sequence: CDR1 MNHEY, CDR2 SVGAGI. The CDR3 extends over 14 amino acids. CDR3 residues: CASSYLQRSYEQYF. The CDR3 DNA follows: TGTGCCAGCAGTTACCTTCAGAGATCCTACGAGCAGTACTTC.

This chain joins TRBV15 and TRBJ2-1, with D tentatively TRBD1 (6 bases). V gave up 4 bases and J gave up 3 bases, with 19 bases separating them. Germline CDR1 LNHNV, CDR2 YYDKDF (reference sequence). The CDR3 has 17 amino acids. The CDR3 region has the DNA TGTGCCACCAGCAACGAAATGACAGGCCTCAACTACAATGAGCAGTTCTTC. This gives the protein CATSNEMTGLNYNEQFF.

V is TRBV30 and J is TRBJ2-5; a weak D match, TRBD1 (6 bases). The length of the CDR3 is 15 residues. The V end lost 0 bases, the J end lost 1 base, and 12 bases lay between the germline ends. The germline V gene has CDR1 GTSNPN and CDR2 SVGIG (reference sequence). CDR3 nucleotides: TGTGCCTGGAGTGTAGGCAGGGGTCGCCAAGAGACCCAGTACTTC. Its protein is CAWSVGRGRQETQYF.

The chain uses TRBV7-3 and TRBJ1-6, with 9 bases aligning to TRBD1. J lost 7 bases, V lost 8 bases, and 6 bases had no gene match. Germline V gene data show CDR1 as SGHTA and CDR2 as FQGTGA. The CDR3 spans 14 residues. The CDR3 region is CASDGTGLNSPLHF. CDR3 nucleotides: TGTGCCAGCGACGGGACAGGGCTAAATTCACCCCTCCACTTT.

The chain joins TRBV7-2 to TRBJ1-1; 7 bases map to TRBD1. The CDR3 totals 14 residues. CDR1 and CDR2 from the germline V gene are SGHTA and FQGNSA. Trimming cost V 5 bases and J 4 bases; bases outside gene matches: 7. As DNA, the CDR3 is TGTGCCAGCAGCAAGACAGGGTGGAGCACTGAAGCTTTCTTT. This translates into CASSKTGWSTEAFF.

This sequence joins TRBV27 and TRBJ1-5, with TRBD1 matching over 7 bases. V was pared by 3 bases and J by 0 bases, with 8 bases of the junction left unmatched. The CDR3 is made up of 17 amino acids. Germline CDR1 and CDR2: MNHEY and SMNVEV (reference sequence). The CDR3 loop reads CASSFLRDSNSNQPQHF. CDR3 coding DNA: TGTGCCAGCAGTTTCCTCCGGGACAGCAATAGCAATCAGCCCCAGCATTTT.

This rearrangement joins TRBV11-3 to TRBJ1-4; D is unresolved. Looked up from germline, CDR1 is SGHNT and CDR2 is YENEEA. This CDR3 contains 15 residues. Between the trimmed V and J ends, which lost 1 base and 5 bases, there was a span of 11 bases. The CDR3 bases are TGTGCCAGCAGCTTAGCGTCCCTGGGAAATGAAAAACTGTTTTTT. Translation gives CASSLASLGNEKLFF.

The chain employs TRBV6-5 and TRBJ2-7, with D perhaps TRBD2 (5 bases). This CDR3 has 13 residues. CDR1 is MNHEY, CDR2 SVGAGI, per germline. V lost 10 bases and J 3 bases, leaving 16 bases between the germline ends. The CDR3, as DNA: TGTGCCACCCGAGAGGGTGGATTCTACGAGCAGTACTTC. Its translation is CATREGGFYEQYF.

The rearrangement joins TRBV2 to TRBJ2-1, with TRBD1 matching 8 bases. Trimming took 3 bases from V and 6 from J; bases not matched to a gene: 7. The CDR3 sequence is 15 residues long. CDR1 SNHLY and CDR2 FYNNEI come from the germline V gene. The CDR3 protein is CASSDEDRASNEQFF. In DNA form, the CDR3 reads TGTGCCAGCAGTGATGAGGACAGGGCGAGCAATGAGCAGTTCTTC.

J is TRBJ2-2 and V is TRBV19; TRBD2 matches 7 bases. CDR3 size: 17 residues. The V segment lost 7 bases and the J segment 1 base; nucleotides outside the gene matches: 12. The germline gives CDR1 LNHDA, CDR2 SQIVND (reference sequence). CDR3 nucleotides: TGTGCCAGTACCTTGTGGGAGCGGGGCAAGAACACCGGGGAGCTGTTTTTT. Its protein is CASTLWERGKNTGELFF.

This clone has just one count. The chain links TRBV27 to TRBJ2-1, with D unclear. The CDR3 is 13 amino acids. Trimming took off 7 bases at V and 9 bases at J, with 16 bases between the two ends. From germline, CDR1 is MNHEY and CDR2 SMNVEV (reference sequence). CDR3 DNA sequence: TGTGCCAGCATCAGCTATTACTTGGGTGAGCAGTTCTTC. This gives the protein CASISYYLGEQFF.

The V gene is TRBV5-1, the J gene TRBJ2-7, with D unresolved. Germline V lookup: CDR1 SGHRS, CDR2 YFSETQ. There are 14 residues in the CDR3. V shed 0 bases and J shed 1 base, with 8 bases lying between them. The CDR3: CASSLGQRSYEQYF. DNA for the CDR3: TGCGCCAGCAGCTTGGGTCAGAGATCCTACGAGCAGTACTTC.

About this clone itself: The same CDR3 is also encoded by other DNA sequences in this sample. V gene TRBV30 combines with J gene TRBJ1-5; TRBD1 matches 7 bases. The CDR3 loop spans 14 amino acids. Looked up from germline, CDR1 is GTSNPN and CDR2 is SVGIG (reference sequence). With 3 bases clipped from V and 0 bases from J, the junction kept 2 bases outside the gene matches. CDR3: CAWSGQVSNQPQHF. The CDR3 coding sequence is TGTGCCTGGAGCGGACAGGTTAGCAATCAGCCCCAGCATTTT.

The genes are TRBV5-1 and TRBJ2-1; 9 bases map to TRBD1. Trimming cost V 2 bases and J 0 bases; bases outside gene matches: 6. Germline CDR1 and CDR2: SGHRS and YFSETQ. The CDR3 runs 17 residues. In DNA, the CDR3 is TGCGCCAGCAGCTTCGCCCCGACAGGGGGCTCCTACAATGAGCAGTTCTTC. This encodes CASSFAPTGGSYNEQFF. The variable domain in full, completed from reference TRBV5-1 and TRBJ2-1, reads KAGVTQTPRYLIKTRGQQVTLSCSPISGHRSVSWYQQTPGQGLQFLFEYFSETQRNKGNFPGRFSGRQFSNSRSEMNVSTLELGDSALYLCASSFAPTGGSYNEQFFGPGTRLTVL.

This clone has just one count. This rearrangement joins TRBV30 to TRBJ1-2; D call uncertain. This CDR3 has 12 residues. CDR1 and CDR2 (germline): GTSNPN, SVGIG (reference sequence). Trimming stripped 2 bases from V and 8 bases from J, with 12 bases between. DNA for the CDR3: TGTGCCTGGAGTTTCGAAGGATCCGGCTACACCTTC. Translating gives CAWSFEGSGYTF.

This clone has only one observation. The chain is built from TRBV27 and TRBJ1-2; D is undetermined. V gave up 6 bases and J gave up 5 bases, with 13 bases separating them. Germline loops: CDR1 MNHEY, CDR2 SMNVEV (reference sequence). This CDR3 is 13 amino acids long. The CDR3 here is CASSLRISYGYTF. The CDR3 DNA sequence: TGTGCCAGCAGCCTCAGGATTTCTTATGGCTACACCTTC.

The chain combines TRBV7-2 with TRBJ1-5; D is unresolved. Between the trimmed V and J ends, which lost 4 bases and 0 bases, there was a span of 7 bases. Germline assignment: CDR1 SGHTA and CDR2 FQGNSA. The CDR3 has 14 amino acids. The CDR3 spells CASSSQNSNQPQHF. CDR3 DNA: TGTGCCAGCAGCTCCCAAAATAGCAATCAGCCCCAGCATTTT.

This chain connects TRBV4-2 to TRBJ1-2; D might be TRBD1 (6 bases). This CDR3 is built from 13 residues. Trimming stripped 3 bases from V and 4 bases from J, with 9 bases between. CDR1 is LGHNA, CDR2 YNFKEQ, per germline. The CDR3 DNA reads as TGTGCCAGCAGCCAGTGGGACATCTATGGCTACACCTTC. It encodes CASSQWDIYGYTF.

The V call is TRBV19, the J call TRBJ2-6; tentatively, D is TRBD1 or TRBD2 (6 bases each). This CDR3 has 16 amino acids. V lost 8 bases and J lost 0, with 14 bases in between. Germline assignment: CDR1 LNHDA and CDR2 SQIVND (reference sequence). CDR3 amino acids: CASYPGATSGANVLTF. CDR3 in DNA: TGTGCCAGTTATCCGGGGGCGACCTCTGGGGCCAACGTCCTGACTTTC.

The chain joins TRBV5-1 to TRBJ1-1; possible D gene TRBD1, 6 bases. Trimming pared 3 bases from V and 1 base from J, leaving 10 bases between. The CDR3 has 14 residues. The germline V gene has CDR1 SGHRS and CDR2 YFSETQ. The chain's CDR3 is CASSSGHPNTEAFF. CDR3 sequence (DNA): TGCGCCAGCAGCTCGGGACACCCGAACACTGAAGCTTTCTTT.

This chain connects TRBV4-3 to TRBJ2-3; D remains ambiguous. Trimming took off 1 base at V and 2 bases at J, with 10 bases between the two ends. The CDR3 loop spans 15 amino acids. Germline CDR1 is LGHNA and CDR2 is YSLEER. DNA of the CDR3: TGCGCCAGCAGCCAAGCCCTAGGATCCACAGATACGCAGTATTTT. Translated: CASSQALGSTDTQYF.

The chain couples TRBV28 to TRBJ2-1; the D is unclear. V was shortened by 8 bases and J by 7 bases, with 21 bases between the two germline ends. Per germline, CDR1 MDHEN and CDR2 SYDVKM. This CDR3 spans 15 amino acids. CDR3 sequence: CASAQADIDGNEQFF. As DNA, the CDR3 is TGTGCCAGCGCTCAAGCCGACATAGATGGGAATGAGCAGTTCTTC.

V is TRBV5-6 and J is TRBJ2-5, with D unclear. The CDR3 totals 11 residues. With 0 bases removed from V and 9 bases from J, the gap between germline ends came to 6 bases. Germline V gene sequence: CDR1 SGHDT, CDR2 YYEEEE. The CDR3 loop reads CASSLGLAQYF. CDR3 sequence (DNA): TGTGCCAGCAGCTTGGGCCTGGCCCAGTACTTC.